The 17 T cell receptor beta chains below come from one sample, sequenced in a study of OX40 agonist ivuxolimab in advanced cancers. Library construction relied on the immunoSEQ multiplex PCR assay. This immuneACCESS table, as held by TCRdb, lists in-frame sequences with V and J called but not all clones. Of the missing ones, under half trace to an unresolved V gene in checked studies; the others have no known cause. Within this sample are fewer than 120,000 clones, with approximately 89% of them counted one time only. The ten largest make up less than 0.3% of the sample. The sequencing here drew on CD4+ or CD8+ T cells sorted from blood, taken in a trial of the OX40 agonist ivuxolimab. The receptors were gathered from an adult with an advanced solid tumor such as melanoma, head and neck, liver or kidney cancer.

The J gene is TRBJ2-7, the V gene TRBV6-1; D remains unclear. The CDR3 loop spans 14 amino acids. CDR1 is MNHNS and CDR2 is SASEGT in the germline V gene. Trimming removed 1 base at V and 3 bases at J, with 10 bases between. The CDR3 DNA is TGTGCCAGCAGTGAAGTAGTGCCCGGCTACGAGCAGTACTTC. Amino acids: CASSEVVPGYEQYF.

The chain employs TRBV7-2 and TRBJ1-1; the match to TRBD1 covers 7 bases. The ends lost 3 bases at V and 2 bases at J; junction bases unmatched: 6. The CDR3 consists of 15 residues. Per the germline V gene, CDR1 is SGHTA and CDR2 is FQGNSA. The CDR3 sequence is CASSFAGTVNTEAFF. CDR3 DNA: TGTGCCAGCAGCTTTGCCGGGACAGTTAACACTGAAGCTTTCTTT. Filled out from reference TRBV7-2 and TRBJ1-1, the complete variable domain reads GAGVSQSPSNKVTEKGKDVELRCDPISGHTALYWYRQSLGQGLEFLIYFQGNSAPDKSGLPSDRFSAERTGGSVSTLTIQRTQQEDSAVYLCASSFAGTVNTEAFFGQGTRLTVV.

The CDR3 DNA follows: TGTGCCACCAGCAGAGCGACAGGGGGACCTCCCGGCGAGCAGTACTTC. Translating gives CATSRATGGPPGEQYF. The chain uses TRBV15 and TRBJ2-7; TRBD1 agrees at 9 bases. After removal of 1 base from V and 6 bases from J, the junction contained 10 bases not matched to a gene. This CDR3 comprises 16 residues. From germline, CDR1 is LNHNV and CDR2 YYDKDF (reference sequence).

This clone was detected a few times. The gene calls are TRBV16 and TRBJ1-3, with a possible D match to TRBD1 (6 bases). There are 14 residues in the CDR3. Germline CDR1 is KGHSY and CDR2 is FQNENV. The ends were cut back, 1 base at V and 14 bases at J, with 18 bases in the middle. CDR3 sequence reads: CASSQFTGPGVLYF. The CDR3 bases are TGTGCCAGCAGCCAATTTACGGGTCCAGGGGTCCTATATTTT.

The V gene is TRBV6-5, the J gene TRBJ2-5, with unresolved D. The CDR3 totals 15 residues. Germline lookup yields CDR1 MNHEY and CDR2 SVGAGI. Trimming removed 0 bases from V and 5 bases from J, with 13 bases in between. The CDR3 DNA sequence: TGTGCCAGCAGTTACTCTAGACGCCGATCCGAGACCCAGTACTTC. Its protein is CASSYSRRRSETQYF.

CDR3 sequence: CASTPEPSGNTGELFF. The CDR3 DNA reads TGTGCCAGCACCCCAGAACCTAGCGGGAACACCGGGGAGCTGTTTTTT. The V gene is TRBV5-4, the J gene TRBJ2-2, with 7 bases aligning to TRBD2. Losses at the gene ends were 6 bases for V and 1 base for J; bases not matched to a gene: 9. The CDR3 covers 16 residues. Germline lookup yields CDR1 SGHNT and CDR2 YYREEE (reference sequence). Based on the CDR3 plus reference TRBV5-4 and TRBJ2-2, the full variable domain is ETGVTQSPTHLIKTRGQQVTLRCSSQSGHNTVSWYQQALGQGPQFIFQYYREEENGRGNFPPRFSGLQFPNYSSELNVNALELDDSALYLCASTPEPSGNTGELFFGEGSRLTVL.

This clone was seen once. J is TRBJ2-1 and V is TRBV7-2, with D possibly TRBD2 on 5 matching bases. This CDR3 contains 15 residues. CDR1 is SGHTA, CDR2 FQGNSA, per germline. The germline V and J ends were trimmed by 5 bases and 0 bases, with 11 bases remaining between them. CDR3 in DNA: TGTGCCAGCAGCCCCCGGGATAGCTCCTACAATGAGCAGTTCTTC. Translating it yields CASSPRDSSYNEQFF.

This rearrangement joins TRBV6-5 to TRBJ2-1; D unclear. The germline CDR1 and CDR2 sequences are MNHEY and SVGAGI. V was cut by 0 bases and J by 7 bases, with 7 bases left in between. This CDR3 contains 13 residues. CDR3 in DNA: TGTGCCAGCAGTTACTCGAGTAAAAATGAGCAGTTCTTC. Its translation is CASSYSSKNEQFF.

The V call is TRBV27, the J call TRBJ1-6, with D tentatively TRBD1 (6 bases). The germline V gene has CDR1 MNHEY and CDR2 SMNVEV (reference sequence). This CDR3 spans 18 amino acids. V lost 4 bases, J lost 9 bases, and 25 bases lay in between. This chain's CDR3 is CASSSNELSGGRGSPLHF. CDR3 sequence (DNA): TGTGCCAGCAGTTCGAACGAGCTCTCCGGGGGCCGTGGTTCACCCCTCCACTTT.

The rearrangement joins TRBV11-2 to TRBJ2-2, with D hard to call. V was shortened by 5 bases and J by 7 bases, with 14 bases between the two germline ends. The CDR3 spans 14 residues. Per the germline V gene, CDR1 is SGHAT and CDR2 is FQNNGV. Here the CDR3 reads CASSPSLKGGELFF. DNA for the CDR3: TGTGCCAGCAGCCCCTCCTTGAAAGGCGGGGAGCTGTTTTTT.

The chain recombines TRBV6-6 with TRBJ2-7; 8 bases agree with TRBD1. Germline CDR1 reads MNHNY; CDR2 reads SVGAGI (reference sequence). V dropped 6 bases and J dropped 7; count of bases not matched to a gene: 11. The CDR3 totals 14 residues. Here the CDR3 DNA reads TGTGCCAGCAGGGCAAGAAACCAGGGGGCAGAGCAGTACTTC. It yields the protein CASRARNQGAEQYF.

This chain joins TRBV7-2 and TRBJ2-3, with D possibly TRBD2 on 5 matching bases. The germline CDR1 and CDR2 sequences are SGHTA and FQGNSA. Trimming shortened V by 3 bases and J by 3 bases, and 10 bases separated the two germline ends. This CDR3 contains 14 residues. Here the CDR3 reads CASSFGLVTDTQYF. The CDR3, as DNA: TGTGCCAGCAGCTTTGGACTGGTGACAGATACGCAGTATTTT. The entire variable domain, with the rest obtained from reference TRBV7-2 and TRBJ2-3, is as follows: GAGVSQSPSNKVTEKGKDVELRCDPISGHTALYWYRQSLGQGLEFLIYFQGNSAPDKSGLPSDRFSAERTGGSVSTLTIQRTQQEDSAVYLCASSFGLVTDTQYFGPGTRLTVL.

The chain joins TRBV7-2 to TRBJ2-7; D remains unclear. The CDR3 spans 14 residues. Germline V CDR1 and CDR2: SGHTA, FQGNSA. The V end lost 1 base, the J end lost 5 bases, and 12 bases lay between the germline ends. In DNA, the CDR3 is TGTGCCAGCAGCTTAGATTGGCGGACGGACGAGCAGTACTTC. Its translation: CASSLDWRTDEQYF.

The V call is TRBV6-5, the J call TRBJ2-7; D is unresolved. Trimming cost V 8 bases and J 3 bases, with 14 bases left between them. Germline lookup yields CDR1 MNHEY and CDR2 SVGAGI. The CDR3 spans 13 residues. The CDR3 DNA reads TGTGCCAGCCTACGGGCAGCCAGCTACGAGCAGTACTTC. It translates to CASLRAASYEQYF.

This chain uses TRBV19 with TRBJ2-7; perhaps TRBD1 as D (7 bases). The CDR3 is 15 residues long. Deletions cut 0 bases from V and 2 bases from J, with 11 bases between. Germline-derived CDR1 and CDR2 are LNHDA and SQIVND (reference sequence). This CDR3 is CASSIEGRGAYEQYF. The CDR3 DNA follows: TGTGCCAGTAGTATAGAGGGCAGGGGGGCCTACGAGCAGTACTTC. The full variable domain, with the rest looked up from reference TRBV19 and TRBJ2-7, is DGGITQSPKYLFRKEGQNVTLSCEQNLNHDAMYWYRQDPGQGLRLIYYSQIVNDFQKGDIAEGYSVSREKKESFPLTVTSAQKNPTAFYLCASSIEGRGAYEQYFGPGTRLTVT.

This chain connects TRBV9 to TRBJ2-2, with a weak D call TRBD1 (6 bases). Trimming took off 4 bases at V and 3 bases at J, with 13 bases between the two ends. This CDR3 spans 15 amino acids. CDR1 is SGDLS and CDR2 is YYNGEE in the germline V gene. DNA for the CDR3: TGTGCCAGCAGCCTATCGACAGGAGACACCGGGGAGCTGTTTTTT. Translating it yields CASSLSTGDTGELFF.

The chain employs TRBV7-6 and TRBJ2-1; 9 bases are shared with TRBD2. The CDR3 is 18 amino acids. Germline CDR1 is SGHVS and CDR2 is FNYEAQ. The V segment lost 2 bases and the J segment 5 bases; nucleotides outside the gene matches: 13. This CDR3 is CASSLRSSGGTKHNEQFF. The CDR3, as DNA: TGTGCCAGCAGCTTACGCTCCAGCGGGGGGACGAAGCACAATGAGCAGTTCTTC. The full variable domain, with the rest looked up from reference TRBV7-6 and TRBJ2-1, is GAGVSQSPRYKVTKRGQDVALRCDPISGHVSLYWYRQALGQGPEFLTYFNYEAQQDKSGLPNDRFSAERPEGSISTLTIQRTEQRDSAMYRCASSLRSSGGTKHNEQFFGPGTRLTVL.